This entry describes one T cell receptor (beta chain). Its antigen remains unknown. Patients with autoimmune history or systemic immunosuppression were excluded. Blood draws occurred at baseline, cycle 4 day 1, and cycle 7 day 1. Using immunoSEQ multiplex PCR, the repertoire was profiled, and TCRdb retains in-frame clones only, with some absent. The sample records 37,000 or so clones, roughly four fifths being singletons. This record belongs to a study of OX40 agonist ivuxolimab in advanced cancers. About the study: One hepatocellular carcinoma and a couple of cutaneous melanoma patients partially responded.

Whole-study findings and limits: On average, CD8+ T cells showed a greater number of expanded clones than CD4+.

V was clipped by 10 bases and J by 5 bases; unmatched bases: 5. CDR3 length equals 12 residues. Per the germline V gene, CDR1 is MNHNY and CDR2 is SVGAGI (reference sequence). Here the sequenced sample was CD4+ or CD8+ T cells sorted from blood, taken in a trial of the OX40 agonist ivuxolimab. J is TRBJ2-5 and V is TRBV6-6; 9 positions match TRBD2. The clonotype was recovered from an adult with an advanced solid tumor such as melanoma, head and neck, liver or kidney cancer. In DNA form, the CDR3 reads TGTGCCAATAGCGGGAGCGGGGAGACCCAGTACTTC. Translation: CANSGSGETQYF.